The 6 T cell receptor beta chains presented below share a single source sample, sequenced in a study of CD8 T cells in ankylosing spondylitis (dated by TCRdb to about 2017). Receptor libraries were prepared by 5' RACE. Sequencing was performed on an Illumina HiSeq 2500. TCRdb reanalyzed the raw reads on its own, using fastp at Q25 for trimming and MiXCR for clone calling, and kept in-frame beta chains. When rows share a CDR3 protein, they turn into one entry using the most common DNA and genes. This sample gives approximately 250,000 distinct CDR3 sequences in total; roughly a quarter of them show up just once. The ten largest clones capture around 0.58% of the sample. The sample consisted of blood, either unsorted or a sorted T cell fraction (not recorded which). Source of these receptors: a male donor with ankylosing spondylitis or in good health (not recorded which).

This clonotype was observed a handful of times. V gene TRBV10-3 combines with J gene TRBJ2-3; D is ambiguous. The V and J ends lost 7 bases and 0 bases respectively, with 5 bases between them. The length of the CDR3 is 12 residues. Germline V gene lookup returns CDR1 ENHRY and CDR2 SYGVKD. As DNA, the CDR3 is TGTGCCATCAAGGGTAGCACAGATACGCAGTATTTT. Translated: CAIKGSTDTQYF.

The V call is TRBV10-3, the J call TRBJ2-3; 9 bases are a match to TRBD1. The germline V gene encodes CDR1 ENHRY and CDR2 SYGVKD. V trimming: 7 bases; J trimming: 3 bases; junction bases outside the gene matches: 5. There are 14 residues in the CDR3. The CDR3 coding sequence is TGTGCCATCACGGGACAGGGAATGACAGATACGCAGTATTTT. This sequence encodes CAITGQGMTDTQYF.

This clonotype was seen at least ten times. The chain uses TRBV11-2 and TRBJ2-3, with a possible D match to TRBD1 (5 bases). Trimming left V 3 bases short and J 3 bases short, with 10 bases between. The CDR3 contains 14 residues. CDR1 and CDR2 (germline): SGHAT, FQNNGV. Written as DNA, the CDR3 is TGTGCCAGCAGCTTTTTAAGGGGTACAGATACGCAGTATTTT. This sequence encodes CASSFLRGTDTQYF.

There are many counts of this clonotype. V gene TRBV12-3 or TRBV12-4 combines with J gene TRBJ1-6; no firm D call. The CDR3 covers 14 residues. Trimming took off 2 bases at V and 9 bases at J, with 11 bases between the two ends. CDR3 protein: CASSLNREGSPLHF. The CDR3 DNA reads TGTGCCAGCAGTTTAAATAGGGAGGGTTCACCCCTCCACTTT.

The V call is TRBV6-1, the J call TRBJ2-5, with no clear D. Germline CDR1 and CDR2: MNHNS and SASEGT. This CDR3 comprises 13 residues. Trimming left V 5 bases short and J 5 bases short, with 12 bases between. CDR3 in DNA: TGTGCCAGCAGTTCTCAATGGTGGGAGACCCAGTACTTC. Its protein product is CASSSQWWETQYF.

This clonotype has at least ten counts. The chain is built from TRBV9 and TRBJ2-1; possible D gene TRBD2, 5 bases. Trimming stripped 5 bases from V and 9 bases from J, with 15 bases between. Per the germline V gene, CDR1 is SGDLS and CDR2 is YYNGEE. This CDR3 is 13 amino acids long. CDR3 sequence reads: CASSRTPEGEQFF. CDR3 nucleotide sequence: TGTGCCAGCAGTAGGACTCCCGAGGGTGAGCAGTTCTTC.